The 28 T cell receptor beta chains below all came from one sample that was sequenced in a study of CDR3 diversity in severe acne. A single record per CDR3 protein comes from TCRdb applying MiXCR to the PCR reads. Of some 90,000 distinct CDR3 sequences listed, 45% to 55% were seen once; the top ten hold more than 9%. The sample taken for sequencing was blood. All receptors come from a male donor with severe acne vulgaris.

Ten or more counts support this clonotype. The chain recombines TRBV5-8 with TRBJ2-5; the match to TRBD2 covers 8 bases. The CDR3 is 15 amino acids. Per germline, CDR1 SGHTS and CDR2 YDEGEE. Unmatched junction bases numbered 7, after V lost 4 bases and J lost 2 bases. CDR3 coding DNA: TGTGCCAGCAGCCTGTGGCGGGAGGTACAAGAGACCCAGTACTTC. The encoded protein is CASSLWREVQETQYF.

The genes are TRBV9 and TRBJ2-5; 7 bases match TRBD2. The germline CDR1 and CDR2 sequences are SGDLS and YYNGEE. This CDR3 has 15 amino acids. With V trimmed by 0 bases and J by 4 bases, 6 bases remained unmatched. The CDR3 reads CASSVGGGSGETQYF. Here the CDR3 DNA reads TGTGCCAGCAGCGTAGGAGGCGGGAGCGGAGAGACCCAGTACTTC.

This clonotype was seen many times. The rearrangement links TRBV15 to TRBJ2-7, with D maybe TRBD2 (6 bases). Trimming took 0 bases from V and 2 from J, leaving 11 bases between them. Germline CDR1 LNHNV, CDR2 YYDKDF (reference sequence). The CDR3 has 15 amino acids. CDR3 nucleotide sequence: TGTGCCACCAGCAGAGACCGGGACTTCACCTACGAGCAGTACTTC. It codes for CATSRDRDFTYEQYF.

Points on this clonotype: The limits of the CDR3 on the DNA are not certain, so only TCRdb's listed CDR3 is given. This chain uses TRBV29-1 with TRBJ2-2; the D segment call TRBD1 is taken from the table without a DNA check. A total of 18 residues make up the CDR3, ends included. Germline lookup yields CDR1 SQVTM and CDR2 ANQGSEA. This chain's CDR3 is CSVEGQPKETQYFGELFF.

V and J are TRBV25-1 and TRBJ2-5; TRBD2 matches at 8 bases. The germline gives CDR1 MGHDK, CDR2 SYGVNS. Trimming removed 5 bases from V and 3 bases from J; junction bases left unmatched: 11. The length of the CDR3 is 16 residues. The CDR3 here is CASSLRPVREEETQYF. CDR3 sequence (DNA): TGTGCCAGCAGTTTACGGCCCGTGCGGGAGGAAGAGACCCAGTACTTC.

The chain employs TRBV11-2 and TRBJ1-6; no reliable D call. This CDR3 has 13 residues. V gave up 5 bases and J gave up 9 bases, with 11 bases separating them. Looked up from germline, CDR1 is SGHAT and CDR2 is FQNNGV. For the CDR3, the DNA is TGTGCCAGCAGCCCCCCCAGTGTTTCACCCCTCCACTTT. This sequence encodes CASSPPSVSPLHF.

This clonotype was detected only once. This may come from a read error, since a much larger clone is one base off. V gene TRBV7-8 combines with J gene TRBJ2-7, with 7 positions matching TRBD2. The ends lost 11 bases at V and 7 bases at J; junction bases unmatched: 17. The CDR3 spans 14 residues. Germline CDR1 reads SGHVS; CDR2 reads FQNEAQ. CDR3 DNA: TGTGCCCCGGGGGTTGAAGCGGGGTACAATGAGCAGTACTTC. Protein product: CAPGVEAGYNEQYF.

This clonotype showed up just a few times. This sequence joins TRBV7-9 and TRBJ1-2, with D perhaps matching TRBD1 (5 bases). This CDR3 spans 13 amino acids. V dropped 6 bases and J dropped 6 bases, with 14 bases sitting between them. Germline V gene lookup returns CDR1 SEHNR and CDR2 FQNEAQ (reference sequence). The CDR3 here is CASSHTGADGYTF. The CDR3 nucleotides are TGTGCCAGCAGTCACACCGGGGCCGATGGCTACACCTTC.

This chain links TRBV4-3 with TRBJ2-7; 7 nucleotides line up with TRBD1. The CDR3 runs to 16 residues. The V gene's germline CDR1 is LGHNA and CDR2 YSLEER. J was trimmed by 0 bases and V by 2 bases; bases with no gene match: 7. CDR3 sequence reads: CASSQSPGGNSYEQYF. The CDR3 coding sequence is TGCGCCAGCAGCCAATCCCCAGGGGGTAACTCCTACGAGCAGTACTTC.

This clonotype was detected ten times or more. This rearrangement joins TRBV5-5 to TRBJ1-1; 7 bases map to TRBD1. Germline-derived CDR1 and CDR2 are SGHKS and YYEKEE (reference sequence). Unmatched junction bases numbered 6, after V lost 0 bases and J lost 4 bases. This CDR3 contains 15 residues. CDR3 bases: TGTGCCAGCAGCTTGGGACAGGGACCGGTCACTGAAGCTTTCTTT. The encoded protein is CASSLGQGPVTEAFF.

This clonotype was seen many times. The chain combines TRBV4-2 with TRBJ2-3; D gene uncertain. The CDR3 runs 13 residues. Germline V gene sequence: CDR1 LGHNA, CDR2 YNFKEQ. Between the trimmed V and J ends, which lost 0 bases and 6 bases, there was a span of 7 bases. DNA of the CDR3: TGTGCCAGCAGCCAAGAACTTCAGGATACGCAGTATTTT. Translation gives CASSQELQDTQYF.

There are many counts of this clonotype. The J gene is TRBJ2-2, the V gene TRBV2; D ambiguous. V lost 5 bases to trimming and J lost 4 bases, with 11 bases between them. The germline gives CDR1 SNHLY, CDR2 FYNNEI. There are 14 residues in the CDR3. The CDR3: CASSPARLTGELFF. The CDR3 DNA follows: TGTGCCAGCAGTCCCGCCAGGCTCACCGGGGAGCTGTTTTTT. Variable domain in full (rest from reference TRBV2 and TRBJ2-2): EPEVTQTPSHQVTQMGQEVILRCVPISNHLYFYWYRQILGQKVEFLVSFYNNEISEKSEIFDDQFSVERPDGSNFTLKIRSTKLEDSAMYFCASSPARLTGELFFGEGSRLTVL.

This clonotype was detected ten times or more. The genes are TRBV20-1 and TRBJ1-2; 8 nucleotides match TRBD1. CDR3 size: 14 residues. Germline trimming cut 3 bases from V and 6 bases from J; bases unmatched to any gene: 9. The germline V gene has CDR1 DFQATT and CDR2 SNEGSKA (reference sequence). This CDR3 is CSARLKDRVDGYTF. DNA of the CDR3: TGCAGTGCTAGGCTAAAGGACAGGGTGGATGGCTACACCTTC.

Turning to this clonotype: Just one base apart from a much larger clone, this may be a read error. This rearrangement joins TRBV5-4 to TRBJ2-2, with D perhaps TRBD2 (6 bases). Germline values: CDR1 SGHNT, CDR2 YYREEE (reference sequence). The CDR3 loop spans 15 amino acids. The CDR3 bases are TGTGCCAGCAGCTTGGGACGGGAGCGTAACGGGGAGCTGTCTTTT. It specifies CASSLGRERNGELSF.

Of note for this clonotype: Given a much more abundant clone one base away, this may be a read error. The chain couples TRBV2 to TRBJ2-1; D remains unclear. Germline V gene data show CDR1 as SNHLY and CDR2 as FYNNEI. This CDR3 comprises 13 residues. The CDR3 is CASRSRSYNGQFF. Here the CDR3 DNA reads TGTGCCAGCAGAAGCCGCTCCTACAATGGGCAGTTCTTC.

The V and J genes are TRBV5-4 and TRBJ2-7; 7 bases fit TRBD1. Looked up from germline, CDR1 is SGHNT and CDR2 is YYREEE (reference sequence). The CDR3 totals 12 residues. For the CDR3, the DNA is TGTGACCCGACAGGGTCCAACTACGAGCAGTACTTC. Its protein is CDPTGSNYEQYF.

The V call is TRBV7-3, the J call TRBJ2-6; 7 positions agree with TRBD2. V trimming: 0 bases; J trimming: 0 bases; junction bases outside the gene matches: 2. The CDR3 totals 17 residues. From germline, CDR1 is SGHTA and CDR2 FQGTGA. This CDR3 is CASSLTRTSSGANVLTF. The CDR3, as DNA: TGTGCCAGCAGCTTAACCCGGACTAGCTCTGGGGCCAACGTCCTGACTTTC. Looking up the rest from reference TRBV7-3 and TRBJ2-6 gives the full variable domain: GAGVSQTPSNKVTEKGKYVELRCDPISGHTALYWYRQSLGQGPEFLIYFQGTGAADDSGLPNDRFFAVRPEGSVSTLKIQRTERGDSAVYLCASSLTRTSSGANVLTFGAGSRLTVL.

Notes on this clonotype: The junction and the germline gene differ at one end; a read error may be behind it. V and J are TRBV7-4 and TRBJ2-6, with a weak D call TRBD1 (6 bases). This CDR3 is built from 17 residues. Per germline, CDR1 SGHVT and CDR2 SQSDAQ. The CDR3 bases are TGCGCCAGCAGCTTGTTCTCACAGGGCTCTGGGGCCAACGTCCTGACTTTC. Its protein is CASSLFSQGSGANVLTF.

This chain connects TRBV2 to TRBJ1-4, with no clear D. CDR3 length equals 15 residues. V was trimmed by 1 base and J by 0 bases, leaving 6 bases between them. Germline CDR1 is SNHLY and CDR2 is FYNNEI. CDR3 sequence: CASSEVWATNEKLFF. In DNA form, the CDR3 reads TGTGCCAGCAGTGAAGTGTGGGCAACTAATGAAAAACTGTTTTTT.

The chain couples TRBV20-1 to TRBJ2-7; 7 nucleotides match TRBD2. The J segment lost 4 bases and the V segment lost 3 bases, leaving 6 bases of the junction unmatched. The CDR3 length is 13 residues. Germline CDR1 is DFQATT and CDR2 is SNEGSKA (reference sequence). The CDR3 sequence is CSARGRRGYEQYF. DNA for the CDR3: TGCAGTGCTAGGGGGAGGCGGGGGTACGAGCAGTACTTC.

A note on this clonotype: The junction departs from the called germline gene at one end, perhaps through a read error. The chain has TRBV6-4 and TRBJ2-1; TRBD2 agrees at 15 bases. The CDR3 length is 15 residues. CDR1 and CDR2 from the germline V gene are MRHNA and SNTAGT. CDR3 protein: CATSEMGLAGGEQFF. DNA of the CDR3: TGTGCCACCAGTGAAATGGGACTAGCGGGAGGTGAGCAGTTCTTC.

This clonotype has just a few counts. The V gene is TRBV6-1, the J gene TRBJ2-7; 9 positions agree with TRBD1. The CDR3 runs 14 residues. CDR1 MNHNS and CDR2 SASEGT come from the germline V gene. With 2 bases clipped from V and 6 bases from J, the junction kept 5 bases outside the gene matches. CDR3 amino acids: CASSEFRDRAEQYV. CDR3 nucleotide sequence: TGTGCCAGCAGTGAATTTAGGGACAGGGCCGAGCAGTACGTC.

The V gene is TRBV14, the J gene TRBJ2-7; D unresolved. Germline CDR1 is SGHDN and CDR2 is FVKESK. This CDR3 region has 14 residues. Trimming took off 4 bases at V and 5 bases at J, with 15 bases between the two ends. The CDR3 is CASSRHTGVNEQYF. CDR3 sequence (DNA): TGTGCCAGCAGCCGCCACACCGGTGTGAACGAGCAGTACTTC.

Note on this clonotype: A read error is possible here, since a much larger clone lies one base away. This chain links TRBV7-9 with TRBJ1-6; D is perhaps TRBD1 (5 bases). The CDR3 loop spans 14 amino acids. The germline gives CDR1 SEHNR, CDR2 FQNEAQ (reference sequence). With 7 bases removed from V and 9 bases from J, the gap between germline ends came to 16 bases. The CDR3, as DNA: TGTGCCAGCACCCTCGGGGGTTGGAGTTCACCCCTCCACTTT. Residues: CASTLGGWSSPLHF.

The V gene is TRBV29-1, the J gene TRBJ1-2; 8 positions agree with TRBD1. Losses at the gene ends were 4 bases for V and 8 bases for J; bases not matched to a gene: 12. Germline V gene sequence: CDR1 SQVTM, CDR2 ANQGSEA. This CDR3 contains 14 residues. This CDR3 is CSVVGTGDYRGYTF. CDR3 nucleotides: TGCAGCGTTGTAGGGACAGGAGACTATCGGGGCTACACCTTC.

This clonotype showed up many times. The CDR3 sequence: CASSEGVTEAFF. CDR3 nucleotides: TGTGCCAGCAGTGAAGGAGTCACTGAAGCTTTCTTT. The J gene is TRBJ1-1, the V gene TRBV25-1; D is uncertain. Trimming removed 2 bases at V and 4 bases at J, with 5 bases between. The CDR3 totals 12 residues. The germline gives CDR1 MGHDK, CDR2 SYGVNS.

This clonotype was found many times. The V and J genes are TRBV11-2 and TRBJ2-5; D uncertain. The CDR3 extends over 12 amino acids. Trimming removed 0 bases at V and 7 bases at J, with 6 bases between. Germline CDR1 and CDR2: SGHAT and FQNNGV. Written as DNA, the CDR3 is TGTGCCAGCAGCTTAGAAGGAGTGACCCAGTACTTC. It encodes CASSLEGVTQYF.

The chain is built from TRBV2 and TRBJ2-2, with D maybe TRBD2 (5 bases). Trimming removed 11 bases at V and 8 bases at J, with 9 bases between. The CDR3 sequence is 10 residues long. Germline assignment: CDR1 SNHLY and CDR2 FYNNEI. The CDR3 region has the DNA TGTGCCTCCCAGCGGGGGGAGCTGTTTTTT. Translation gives CASQRGELFF.